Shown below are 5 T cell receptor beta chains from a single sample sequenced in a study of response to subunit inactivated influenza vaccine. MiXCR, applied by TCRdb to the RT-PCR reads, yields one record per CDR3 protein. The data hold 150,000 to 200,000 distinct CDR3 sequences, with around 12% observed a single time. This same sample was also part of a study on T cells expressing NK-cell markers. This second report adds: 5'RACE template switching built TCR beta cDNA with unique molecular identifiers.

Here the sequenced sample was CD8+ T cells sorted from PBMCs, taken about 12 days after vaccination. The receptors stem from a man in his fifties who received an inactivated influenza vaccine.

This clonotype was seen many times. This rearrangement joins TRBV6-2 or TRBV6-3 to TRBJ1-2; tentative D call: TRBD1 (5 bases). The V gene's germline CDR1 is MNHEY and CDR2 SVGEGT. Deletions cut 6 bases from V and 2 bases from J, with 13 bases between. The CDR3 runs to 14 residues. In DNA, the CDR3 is TGTGCCAGCAGCAAGGGACCCGTGAACTATGGCTACACCTTC. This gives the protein CASSKGPVNYGYTF.

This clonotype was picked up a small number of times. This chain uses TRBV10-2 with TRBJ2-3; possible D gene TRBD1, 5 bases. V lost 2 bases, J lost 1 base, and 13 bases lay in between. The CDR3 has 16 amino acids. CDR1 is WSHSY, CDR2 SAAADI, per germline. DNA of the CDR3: TGCGCCAGCAGTGAGGTGCAGGGCCCGGGCACAGATACGCAGTATTTT. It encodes CASSEVQGPGTDTQYF.

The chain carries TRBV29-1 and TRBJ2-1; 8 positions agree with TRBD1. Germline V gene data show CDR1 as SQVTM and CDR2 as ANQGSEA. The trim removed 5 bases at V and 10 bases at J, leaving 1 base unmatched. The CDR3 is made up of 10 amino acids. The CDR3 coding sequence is TGCAGCGTTAGGACAGGGGAGCAGTTCTTC. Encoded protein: CSVRTGEQFF.

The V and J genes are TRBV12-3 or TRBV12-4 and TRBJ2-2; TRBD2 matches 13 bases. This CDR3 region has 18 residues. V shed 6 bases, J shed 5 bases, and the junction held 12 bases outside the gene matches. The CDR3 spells CASSYTSGRARRTGELFF. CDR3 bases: TGTGCCAGCAGCTATACTAGCGGGAGGGCCCGTCGAACCGGGGAGCTGTTTTTT.

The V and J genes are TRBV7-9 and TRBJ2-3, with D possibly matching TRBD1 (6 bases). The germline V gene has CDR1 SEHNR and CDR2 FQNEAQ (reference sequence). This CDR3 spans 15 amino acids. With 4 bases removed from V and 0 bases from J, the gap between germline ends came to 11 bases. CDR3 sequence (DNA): TGTGCCAGCAGCTGGACAGAGAGCAGCACAGATACGCAGTATTTT. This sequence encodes CASSWTESSTDTQYF.